This note documents a single TCR beta chain sequence. The sample belongs to a study of T cell responses to AZD1222 COVID-19 vaccine. The assay was immunoSEQ multiplex PCR, and TCRdb's table has in-frame clones only and misses some. The sample comprises 55,000 to 90,000 clones, 82% of which are singletons, and under 6% rests with the top ten. The CDR3 covers 13 residues. Germline CDR1 is MNHEY and CDR2 is SMNVEV (reference sequence). Trimming shortened V by 6 bases and J by 5 bases, and 14 bases separated the two germline ends. The input for sequencing was peripheral blood, taken on day 0 of AZD1222 vaccination. The chain has TRBV27 and TRBJ2-7; D may be TRBD1 (6 bases). The TCR originated in an adult in good health. CDR3 region: CASSPVDRDEQYF. As DNA, the CDR3 is TGTGCCAGCAGCCCCGTGGACAGAGACGAGCAGTACTTC.